Detailed here is one T cell receptor (beta chain). These data are taken from a study of shared clonotypes between healthy human individuals. Looking at the study overall: Samples came from two female and three male donors aged 18 to 49.

Healthy adults negative for HIV, lacking recent acute infections or vaccinations, served as donors. Ten immunoSEQ deep assay plates held the unsorted PBMC DNA. Measured with immunoSEQ multiplex PCR; TCRdb has only the in-frame clones, and not every one. This sample has about 92,000 clones; over 40% occur once, and the top ten carry about 15%. The sample consisted of PBMCs. This clonotype originated in a woman aged 35 to 49 in good health. Some clones in this sample may be carry-over from other donors' samples.

CDR3 bases: TGCAGCGTTGGCGGGACTAGCGGGGAGGATTCCTACAATGAGCAGTTCTTC. Translating it yields CSVGGTSGEDSYNEQFF. V gene TRBV29-1 combines with J gene TRBJ2-1; 13 bases agree with TRBD2. CDR1 is SQVTM and CDR2 is ANQGSEA in the germline V gene. The CDR3 covers 17 residues. The J segment lost 1 base and the V segment lost 4 bases, leaving 7 bases of the junction unmatched.